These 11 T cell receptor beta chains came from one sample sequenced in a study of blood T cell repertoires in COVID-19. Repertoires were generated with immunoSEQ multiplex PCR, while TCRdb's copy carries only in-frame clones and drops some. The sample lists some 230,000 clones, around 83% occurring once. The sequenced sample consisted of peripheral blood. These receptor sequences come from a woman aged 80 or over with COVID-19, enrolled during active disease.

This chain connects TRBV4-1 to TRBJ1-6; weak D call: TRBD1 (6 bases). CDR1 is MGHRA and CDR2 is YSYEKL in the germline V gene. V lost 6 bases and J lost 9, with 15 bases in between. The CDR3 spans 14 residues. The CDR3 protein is CASSRPGQGSPLHF. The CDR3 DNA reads TGCGCCAGCAGTCGACCGGGACAAGGTTCACCCCTCCACTTT.

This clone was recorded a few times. The chain's CDR3 is CASTWGVNYGYTF. The CDR3 nucleotides read TGTGCCAGCACCTGGGGGGTTAACTATGGCTACACCTTC. J is TRBJ1-2 and V is TRBV12-3 or TRBV12-4; tentative D call: TRBD1 (5 bases). This CDR3 is 13 amino acids long. V dropped 7 bases and J dropped 1 base, with 10 bases sitting between them.

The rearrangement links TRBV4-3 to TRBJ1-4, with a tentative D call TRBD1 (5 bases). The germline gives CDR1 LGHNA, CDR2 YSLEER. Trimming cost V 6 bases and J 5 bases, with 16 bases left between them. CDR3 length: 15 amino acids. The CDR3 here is CASSPSLGLNEKLFF. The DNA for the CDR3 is TGCGCCAGCAGTCCCTCCCTGGGGCTCAATGAAAAACTGTTTTTT.

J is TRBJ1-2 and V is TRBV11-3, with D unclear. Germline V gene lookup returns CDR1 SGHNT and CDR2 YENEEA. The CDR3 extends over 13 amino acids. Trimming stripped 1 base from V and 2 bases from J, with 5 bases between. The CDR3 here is CASSLGQNYGYTF. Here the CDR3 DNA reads TGTGCCAGCAGCTTAGGTCAGAACTATGGCTACACCTTC. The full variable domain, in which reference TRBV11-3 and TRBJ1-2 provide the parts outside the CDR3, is EAGVVQSPRYKIIEKKQPVAFWCNPISGHNTLYWYLQNLGQGPELLIRYENEEAVDDSQLPKDRFSAERLKGVDSTLKIQPAELGDSAVYLCASSLGQNYGYTFGSGTRLTVV.

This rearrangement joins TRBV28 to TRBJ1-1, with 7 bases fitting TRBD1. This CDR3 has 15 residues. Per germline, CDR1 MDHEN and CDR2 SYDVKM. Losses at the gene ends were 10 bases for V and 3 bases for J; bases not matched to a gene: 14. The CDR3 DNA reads TGTGCCACCTATCTGGTGGGACAGATATACACTGAAGCTTTCTTT. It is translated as CATYLVGQIYTEAFF.

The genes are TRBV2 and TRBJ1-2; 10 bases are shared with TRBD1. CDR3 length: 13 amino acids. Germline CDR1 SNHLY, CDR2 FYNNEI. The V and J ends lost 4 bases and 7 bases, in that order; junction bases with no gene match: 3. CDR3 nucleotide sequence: TGTGCCAGCAGTGGGGGACAGGGGCTTGGCTACACCTTC. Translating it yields CASSGGQGLGYTF.

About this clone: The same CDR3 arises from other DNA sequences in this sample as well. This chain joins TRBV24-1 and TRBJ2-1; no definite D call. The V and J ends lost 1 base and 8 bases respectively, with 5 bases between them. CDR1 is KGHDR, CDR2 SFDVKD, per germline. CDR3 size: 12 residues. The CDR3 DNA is TGTGCCACCAGTGATTTTCGGGATGAGCAGTTCTTC. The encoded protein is CATSDFRDEQFF.

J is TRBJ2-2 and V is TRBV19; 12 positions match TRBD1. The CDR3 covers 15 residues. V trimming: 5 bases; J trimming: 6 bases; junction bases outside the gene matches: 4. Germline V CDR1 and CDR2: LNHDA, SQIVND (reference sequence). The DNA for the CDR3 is TGTGCCAGTAGTCCAGGGACAGGGGGCTCCGGGGAGCTGTTTTTT. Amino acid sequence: CASSPGTGGSGELFF. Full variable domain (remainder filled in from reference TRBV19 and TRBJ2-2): DGGITQSPKYLFRKEGQNVTLSCEQNLNHDAMYWYRQDPGQGLRLIYYSQIVNDFQKGDIAEGYSVSREKKESFPLTVTSAQKNPTAFYLCASSPGTGGSGELFFGEGSRLTVL.

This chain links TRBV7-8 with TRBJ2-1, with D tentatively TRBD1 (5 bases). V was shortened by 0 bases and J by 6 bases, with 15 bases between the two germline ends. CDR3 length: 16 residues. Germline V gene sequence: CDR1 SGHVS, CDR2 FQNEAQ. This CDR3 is CASSLARPLGANEQFF. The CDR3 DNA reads TGTGCCAGCAGCTTAGCGCGACCTCTTGGGGCCAATGAGCAGTTCTTC.

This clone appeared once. CDR3 nucleotide sequence: TGTGCCAGCAGTCTACGGGACAGGGGGCTTCATGGCTACACCTTC. Translating it yields CASSLRDRGLHGYTF. The chain links TRBV28 to TRBJ1-2; TRBD1 aligns across 12 bases. There are 15 residues in the CDR3. With V trimmed by 5 bases and J by 6 bases, 7 bases remained unmatched. CDR1 is MDHEN and CDR2 is SYDVKM in the germline V gene.

CDR3 residues: CASPFGTSGTNEQFF. As DNA, the CDR3 is TGTGCCAGCCCCTTCGGGACTAGCGGAACAAATGAGCAGTTCTTC. The chain is built from TRBV6-5 and TRBJ2-1; TRBD2 matches 11 bases. J gave up 7 bases and V 8 bases, and 10 bases lay outside the gene matches. The CDR3 is made up of 15 amino acids. Germline CDR1 is MNHEY and CDR2 is SVGAGI.